This T cell receptor (beta chain) was captured in a study of T cell responses to AZD1222 COVID-19 vaccine (dated by TCRdb to about 2021). General notes on the study: AZD1222 recipients with second doses at about 4 weeks or about 12 weeks were pooled, because spike-specific TCR depth and breadth did not differ between schedules. TCR sequencing covered over 230 trial participants: 207 given two doses of AZD1222 and around 25 given two doses of MenACWY control vaccine. Enrollment into the trials was organized by age into subgroups of 18-55, 56-69 and 70-plus years, and those subgroups contained about 160, 30 and 59 TCR-sequenced participants, respectively.

Details on this clone: Its antigen specificity is not known. The record has no base qualities; no much larger clone is one base away.

The germline V gene (reference sequence) supplies CDR1 GTSNPN and CDR2 SVGIG. From the cysteine up to the phenylalanine, the CDR3 has a length of 14 residues. The retained sequence is limited to the CDR3, 42 bases, with the frame set at the first base. V and J are trimmed by 5 bases and 4 bases, and the gene matches miss 9 bases of the junction. According to the study, the label for this sample's time point signals: baseline before first vaccination. Vaccinee samples came from UK trials COV001 and COV002, including a single-blind randomized controlled phase 2/3 trial of AZD1222 (ChAdOx1 nCoV-19) in healthy adults. For TCRbeta chain sequencing, PBMC samples from trial participants were taken at day 0 and at day 28 after the second dose. The CDR3 regions of human TCRbeta chains were subjected to immunosequencing. On the study's bioinformatics: Repertoire TCRs were checked for matches against a reference library of SARS-CoV-2-specific TCRs that had been generated using the MIRA antigen-specificity platform. Breadth meant the fraction of unique TCRs that were SARS-CoV-2-associated, whereas depth meant the fraction of total T cells that were SARS-CoV-2-associated. Using the MIRA data, each spike-specific TCR was mapped to the spike region that the TCR reacts to and placed in a CD4 or CD8 class. Log10-transformed breadth and depth values were compared by one-way ANOVA with Sidak's multiple comparisons tests. TCRdb took over this immuneACCESS table, retaining in-frame rearrangements with V and J assigned. Such tables are incomplete; in checked studies, under half of the missing clones stem from an unresolved V gene, and the remainder is unexplained. The V and J calls and clone size are taken from that table; D and trimming were inferred from the DNA. The sample has 90,000 to 120,000 clones on record, 87% of them singletons. Jointly, the top ten make up over 3.5% of the sample.

The paper's findings and limits, for the study overall: The vaccine-associated CD4 TCRs covered the entire spike protein, and the dominant responses fell in regions 160-218 and 743-854. Nearly half of unique spike-specific TCRs reportedly recognized epitopes outside regions mutated in the B.1.351 and B.1.1.7 variants. Because no day 14 peak-response samples were available, the repertoires could be characterized only after the peak T cell response. Conclusions about previously exposed vaccinees are limited because only six or seven AZD1222 recipients were SARS-CoV-2 seropositive at baseline. The 56-69-year group was small, and its depth increase did not reach significance, likely because of low power. A significant rise in spike-specific TCR breadth and depth was observed after two AZD1222 doses relative to day 0 and relative to MenACWY recipients. Most participants were white British and females outnumbered males, and the authors suggested that clonal diversity may have been underestimated.

The material was peripheral blood, obtained on day 0 of AZD1222 vaccination. This chain is built from TRBV30 and TRBJ2-7; 9 junctional bases match TRBD1. This receptor was identified in an adult in good health. CDR3 loop: CAWGPQGALYEQYF. In nucleotides, the sequence is TGTGCCTGGGGGCCACAGGGGGCTCTGTACGAGCAGTACTTC.